Shown below are 22 T cell receptor beta chains from a single sample sequenced in a study of blood T cell repertoires in COVID-19. This table comes from immunoSEQ multiplex PCR, and its TCRdb copy is limited to in-frame clones, with some not included. The sample consists of 150,000 to 200,000 clones, almost 80% of them appearing once. Sequencing used peripheral blood. Source of these receptors: a man aged 55-75 years with active or convalescent COVID-19.

The rearrangement uses TRBV28 and TRBJ2-3; 11 bases align to TRBD2. The CDR3 spans 17 residues. Germline lookup yields CDR1 MDHEN and CDR2 SYDVKM. J was trimmed by 5 bases and V by 8 bases; bases with no gene match: 15. CDR3 sequence: CASCSVGGTSGRDTQYF. Written as DNA, the CDR3 is TGTGCCAGCTGCTCCGTCGGTGGGACTAGCGGAAGAGATACGCAGTATTTT. The full variable domain, in which reference TRBV28 and TRBJ2-3 provide the parts outside the CDR3, is DVKVTQSSRYLVKRTGEKVFLECVQDMDHENMFWYRQDPGLGLRLIYFSYDVKMKEKGDIPEGYSVSREKKERFSLILESASTNQTSMYLCASCSVGGTSGRDTQYFGPGTRLTVL.

This clone turned up a few times. V and J are TRBV24-1 and TRBJ2-1; maybe TRBD1 (5 bases). Trimming shortened V by 5 bases and J by 3 bases, and 16 bases separated the two germline ends. This CDR3 has 16 residues. Germline CDR1 and CDR2: KGHDR and SFDVKD. CDR3 sequence: CATSARATSDYNEQFF. CDR3 sequence (DNA): TGTGCCACCAGTGCCAGGGCGACGAGCGACTACAATGAGCAGTTCTTC.

The chain recombines TRBV12-2 with TRBJ2-3; TRBD1 is taken as the D call from the table, unchecked against the DNA. TRBV12-2 corresponds to a pseudogene. This CDR3 contains 17 residues. The CDR3 DNA sequence: TGTGCAAGTCGCTTAGATAACAGGGGCGGGGGCACAGATACGCAGTATTTT. Translation gives CASRLDNRGGGTDTQYF.

The rearrangement uses TRBV11-3 and TRBJ2-2; 8 bases line up with TRBD1. This CDR3 is built from 15 residues. V shed 5 bases and J 1 base; nucleotides not matched to a gene: 3. Germline assignment: CDR1 SGHNT and CDR2 YENEEA. CDR3 protein: CASSRGQGNTGELFF. CDR3 coding DNA: TGTGCCAGCAGCCGAGGACAGGGGAACACCGGGGAGCTGTTTTTT.

V usage is TRBV27 and J usage is TRBJ1-5; 9 nucleotides agree with TRBD1. The germline V gene encodes CDR1 MNHEY and CDR2 SMNVEV (reference sequence). The CDR3 extends over 14 amino acids. V shed 6 bases and J 3 bases; nucleotides not matched to a gene: 3. This CDR3 reads CASSQQGANQPQHF. The CDR3, as DNA: TGTGCCAGCAGCCAACAGGGGGCCAATCAGCCCCAGCATTTT.

This chain links TRBV28 with TRBJ1-5, with D possibly TRBD1 on 6 matching bases. The CDR3 extends over 14 amino acids. The V gene lost 7 bases and the J gene lost 1 base, with 11 bases spanning the gap. Germline CDR1 and CDR2: MDHEN and SYDVKM. CDR3 nucleotides: TGTGCCAGCACAGGGGCTAGGAGCAATCAGCCCCAGCATTTT. It codes for CASTGARSNQPQHF. The full variable domain, rest sourced from reference TRBV28 and TRBJ1-5, is DVKVTQSSRYLVKRTGEKVFLECVQDMDHENMFWYRQDPGLGLRLIYFSYDVKMKEKGDIPEGYSVSREKKERFSLILESASTNQTSMYLCASTGARSNQPQHFGDGTRLSIL.

The CDR3 nucleotides read TGTGCCAGCAGCGTAGCTGGCCTAGAGACCCAGTACTTC. Translating it yields CASSVAGLETQYF. This chain joins TRBV9 and TRBJ2-5; no definite D call. This CDR3 has 13 residues. V was pared by 0 bases and J by 4 bases, with 7 bases between. Germline assignment: CDR1 SGDLS and CDR2 YYNGEE.

The V gene is TRBV19, the J gene TRBJ2-3; no definite D call. Germline CDR1 LNHDA, CDR2 SQIVND (reference sequence). The CDR3 runs 16 residues. The ends were cut back, 6 bases at V and 2 bases at J, with 18 bases in the middle. The CDR3 DNA is TGTGCCAGTAGCCTATCTCGAGGCAGTATCACAGATACGCAGTATTTT. The encoded protein is CASSLSRGSITDTQYF.

CDR3 sequence (DNA): TGTGCCAGCACCCGGGCGGGAGGGGATGAGCAGTTCTTC. This gives the protein CASTRAGGDEQFF. The chain couples TRBV6-5 to TRBJ2-1; TRBD2 matches 9 bases. Per the germline V gene, CDR1 is MNHEY and CDR2 is SVGAGI. V dropped 7 bases and J dropped 8; count of bases not matched to a gene: 6. CDR3 length: 13 residues.

This chain connects TRBV30 to TRBJ1-5; D may be TRBD1 (6 bases). V lost 3 bases, J lost 0 bases, and 9 bases lay in between. This CDR3 region has 14 residues. The germline gives CDR1 GTSNPN, CDR2 SVGIG (reference sequence). The CDR3 sequence is CAWSEGDSNQPQHF. The CDR3 coding sequence is TGTGCCTGGAGCGAGGGGGATAGCAATCAGCCCCAGCATTTT. Full variable domain (missing parts from reference TRBV30 and TRBJ1-5): SQTIHQWPATLVQPVGSPLSLECTVEGTSNPNLYWYRQAAGRGLQLLFYSVGIGQISSEVPQNLSASRPQDRQFILSSKKLLLSDSGFYLCAWSEGDSNQPQHFGDGTRLSIL.

This chain connects TRBV27 to TRBJ1-2; 8 positions match TRBD1. Germline V lookup: CDR1 MNHEY, CDR2 SMNVEV (reference sequence). The CDR3 length is 18 residues. V was pared by 1 base and J by 0 bases, with 10 bases of the junction left unmatched. CDR3 nucleotide sequence: TGTGCCAGCAGTTTATATGGGGCTCCGGGACAGGCTAACTATGGCTACACCTTC. This encodes CASSLYGAPGQANYGYTF.

The rearrangement joins TRBV18 to TRBJ2-7; D possibly corresponds to TRBD2 (6 bases). This CDR3 contains 15 residues. V was cut by 1 base and J by 7 bases, with 17 bases left in between. CDR1 is KGHSH and CDR2 is LQKENI in the germline V gene. The CDR3 protein is CASSPRKGIAEEQYF. CDR3 DNA sequence: TGTGCCAGCTCACCACGAAAGGGGATAGCGGAGGAGCAGTACTTC.

The rearrangement links TRBV10-2 to TRBJ2-3, with 14 bases identical to TRBD2. The CDR3 spans 17 residues. The germline CDR1 and CDR2 sequences are WSHSY and SAAADI. The V and J ends lost 6 bases and 4 bases, in that order; junction bases with no gene match: 9. The DNA of the CDR3 is TGCGCCAGCAGGGGGACGGGACTAGCGGGAGTCGCAGATACGCAGTATTTT. Protein: CASRGTGLAGVADTQYF.

The chain recombines TRBV2 with TRBJ2-7; D gene uncertain. The ends were cut back, 7 bases at V and 0 bases at J, with 10 bases in the middle. Germline V gene lookup returns CDR1 SNHLY and CDR2 FYNNEI. The CDR3 consists of 13 residues. The CDR3 here is CASNTFVSYEQYF. CDR3 DNA: TGTGCCAGCAACACGTTCGTCTCCTACGAGCAGTACTTC.

The chain links TRBV7-2 to TRBJ2-3; TRBD2 is a possible D gene (5 bases). Per germline, CDR1 SGHTA and CDR2 FQGNSA. CDR3 size: 16 residues. V lost 1 base and J 0 bases, leaving 11 bases between the germline ends. The CDR3 protein is CASSLGTGMSTDTQYF. Written as DNA, the CDR3 is TGTGCCAGCAGCTTAGGAACGGGAATGAGCACAGATACGCAGTATTTT.

The CDR3 spells CASSLEGLGLAGGEQYF. The CDR3 DNA is TGTGCCAGCAGCTTAGAGGGACTGGGACTAGCGGGAGGAGAGCAGTACTTC. The chain combines TRBV7-2 with TRBJ2-7, with TRBD2 identical over 15 bases. The CDR3 totals 17 residues. J lost 7 bases, V lost 1 base, and 8 bases had no gene match. Germline V gene data show CDR1 as SGHTA and CDR2 as FQGNSA.

The rearrangement uses TRBV6-5 and TRBJ2-7, with 8 bases that match TRBD2. The CDR3 is 13 amino acids. Germline assignment: CDR1 MNHEY and CDR2 SVGAGI. Trimming cost V 6 bases and J 5 bases; bases outside gene matches: 6. The CDR3 reads CASSILAEDEQYF. As DNA, the CDR3 is TGTGCCAGCAGCATACTAGCGGAGGACGAGCAGTACTTC.

CDR3 protein: CASTPGTDYGQETQYF. Written as DNA, the CDR3 is TGTGCCAGTACCCCTGGGACAGATTACGGGCAAGAGACCCAGTACTTC. The gene calls are TRBV19 and TRBJ2-5, with TRBD1 identical over 7 bases. Germline loops: CDR1 LNHDA, CDR2 SQIVND (reference sequence). Losses at the gene ends were 7 bases for V and 2 bases for J; bases not matched to a gene: 13. The CDR3 contains 16 residues.

The V call is TRBV2, the J call TRBJ1-2, with D maybe TRBD1 (6 bases). The germline V gene encodes CDR1 SNHLY and CDR2 FYNNEI. Trimming took off 7 bases at V and 7 bases at J, with 13 bases between the two ends. The CDR3 spans 12 residues. The CDR3 region has the DNA TGTGCCAGCACAGGGGACGAGGGTGGCTACACCTTC. Translation: CASTGDEGGYTF.

This chain links TRBV6-2 or TRBV6-3 with TRBJ2-2, with no clear D. V gave up 2 bases and J gave up 2 bases, with 9 bases separating them. This CDR3 is 15 amino acids long. Germline lookup yields CDR1 MNHEY and CDR2 SVGEGT. The CDR3 bases are TGTGCCAGCAGTTACGGTCGGTTCAACACCGGGGAGCTGTTTTTT. Encoded protein: CASSYGRFNTGELFF.

The chain is built from TRBV7-6 and TRBJ2-1; no reliable D call. Trimming stripped 1 base from V and 8 bases from J, with 6 bases between. This CDR3 region has 12 residues. Germline V gene sequence: CDR1 SGHVS, CDR2 FNYEAQ. The CDR3 here is CASSLGLYEQFF. The CDR3 DNA follows: TGTGCCAGCAGCTTAGGACTCTATGAGCAGTTCTTC.

V and J are TRBV6-5 and TRBJ1-6; 7 positions agree with TRBD1. Germline assignment: CDR1 MNHEY and CDR2 SVGAGI. The junction had 5 bases not matched to a gene; V was cut back by 6 bases and J by 6 bases. This CDR3 spans 14 amino acids. CDR3: CASRNRGLNSPLHF. In nucleotides, the CDR3 is TGTGCCAGCAGAAACAGGGGACTTAATTCACCCCTCCACTTT.